This passage covers 17 T cell receptor beta chains from one sample sequenced in a study of T cells expressing NK-cell markers. TCRdb re-called the 5' RACE reads and catalogs CDR3 proteins one per entry, DNA excluded. Its table records almost 450,000 distinct CDR3 sequences. Sequencing input: blood T cells: a sorted CD56 or NKG2C T cell subset, CD4+ or CD8+ T cells, or bulk PBMC T cells (not recorded which). These TCRs come from a woman aged 18 to 69 in good health.

The gene calls are TRBV27 and TRBJ2-6; the TCRdb call, TRBD2, lacks DNA for checking. This CDR3 has 18 residues. Germline CDR1 and CDR2: MNHEY and SMNVEV (reference sequence). CDR3 in amino acids: CASSLYPSWDSGANVLTF.

This rearrangement joins TRBV6-5 to TRBJ2-1; TCRdb outputs TRBD2, but without DNA this stays unchecked. The V gene's germline CDR1 is MNHEY and CDR2 SVGAGI. This CDR3 contains 15 residues. The chain's CDR3 is CASSYISGGGNEQFF.

V and J are TRBV5-4 and TRBJ1-1; TCRdb's assignment of TRBD1 cannot be checked, as there is no DNA. The CDR3 totals 16 residues. From germline, CDR1 is SGHNT and CDR2 YYREEE (reference sequence). CDR3 loop: CASSLLLGRVNTEAFF.

The V and J genes are TRBV5-4 and TRBJ2-5; the D call from TCRdb, TRBD1, cannot be confirmed without DNA. The CDR3 contains 14 residues. In germline, CDR1 is SGHNT, CDR2 YYREEE (reference sequence). The CDR3 sequence is CASSAKDRGETQYF.

The rearrangement joins TRBV5-8 to TRBJ2-1; TCRdb's assignment of TRBD1 cannot be checked, as there is no DNA. The CDR3 extends over 14 amino acids. Per the germline V gene, CDR1 is SGHTS and CDR2 is YDEGEE. The CDR3 protein is CASNVGQGAPEQFF.

The CDR3 sequence: CASSPTGLGYTF. The chain couples TRBV6-4 to TRBJ1-2; TCRdb selects TRBD1, and the lack of DNA leaves this call unchecked. Germline V gene data show CDR1 as MRHNA and CDR2 as SNTAGT. The length of the CDR3 is 12 residues.

CDR3 residues: CASSLDSEAFF. This chain connects TRBV19 to TRBJ1-1. Germline lookup yields CDR1 LNHDA and CDR2 SQIVND (reference sequence). The CDR3 has 11 residues.

The V gene is TRBV12-3 or TRBV12-4, the J gene TRBJ2-3; TCRdb gives TRBD1 as the D gene, but with no DNA this cannot be confirmed. CDR3 length equals 14 residues. The CDR3 spells CASSRPDDTDTQYF.

The rearrangement links TRBV12-3 or TRBV12-4 to TRBJ2-5; lacking DNA, the TRBD1 call made by TCRdb goes unchecked. The CDR3 runs to 15 residues. Here the CDR3 reads CASTGVTGPQETQYF.

The chain has TRBV12-3 or TRBV12-4 and TRBJ2-3; TCRdb gives TRBD2 as the D gene, but with no DNA this cannot be confirmed. CDR3 length equals 16 residues. The CDR3: CASTRERGGAADTQYF.

The chain carries TRBV5-6 and TRBJ2-5; TCRdb designates TRBD2, a call that cannot be tested without DNA. The CDR3 sequence is 15 residues long. CDR1 and CDR2 (germline): SGHDT, YYEEEE. The CDR3 region is CASSYRTNRFGTQYF.

V usage is TRBV29-1 and J usage is TRBJ2-5; the TCRdb D gene call, TRBD1, has no DNA to confirm it. The CDR3 contains 13 residues. Germline V lookup: CDR1 SQVTM, CDR2 ANQGSEA. CDR3 in amino acids: CSVERGSQETQYF. Complete variable domain (other parts from reference TRBV29-1 and TRBJ2-5): SAVISQKPSRDICQRGTSLTIQCQVDSQVTMMFWYRQQPGQSLTLIATANQGSEATYESGFVIDKFPISRPNLTFSTLTVSNMSPEDSSIYLCSVERGSQETQYFGPGTRLLVL.

The chain links TRBV7-3 to TRBJ2-3; TCRdb lists TRBD2, though no DNA is available to test this call. Germline CDR1 reads SGHTA; CDR2 reads FQGTGA. The CDR3 runs 16 residues. The CDR3 loop reads CASSLGRRGGTDTQYF.

This chain uses TRBV4-3 with TRBJ1-6. The CDR3 is made up of 16 amino acids. From germline, CDR1 is LGHNA and CDR2 YSLEER. The CDR3 spells CASSQERSSYNSPLHF.

V usage is TRBV6-2 or TRBV6-3 and J usage is TRBJ2-6; TCRdb proposes TRBD1, but this gene call is untestable without DNA. Germline V gene sequence: CDR1 MNHEY, CDR2 SVGEGT. The CDR3 extends over 14 amino acids. Here the CDR3 reads CASTPRGEANVLTF.

The rearrangement joins TRBV13 to TRBJ1-1. The CDR3 has 16 residues. Germline CDR1 reads PRHDT; CDR2 reads FYEKMQ (reference sequence). CDR3 residues: CASAAEGSDLNTEAFF.

The chain employs TRBV18 and TRBJ1-1; TCRdb outputs TRBD1, but without DNA this stays unchecked. This CDR3 comprises 13 residues. CDR1 is KGHSH and CDR2 is LQKENI in the germline V gene. This CDR3 reads CASSPDSRGEAFF.